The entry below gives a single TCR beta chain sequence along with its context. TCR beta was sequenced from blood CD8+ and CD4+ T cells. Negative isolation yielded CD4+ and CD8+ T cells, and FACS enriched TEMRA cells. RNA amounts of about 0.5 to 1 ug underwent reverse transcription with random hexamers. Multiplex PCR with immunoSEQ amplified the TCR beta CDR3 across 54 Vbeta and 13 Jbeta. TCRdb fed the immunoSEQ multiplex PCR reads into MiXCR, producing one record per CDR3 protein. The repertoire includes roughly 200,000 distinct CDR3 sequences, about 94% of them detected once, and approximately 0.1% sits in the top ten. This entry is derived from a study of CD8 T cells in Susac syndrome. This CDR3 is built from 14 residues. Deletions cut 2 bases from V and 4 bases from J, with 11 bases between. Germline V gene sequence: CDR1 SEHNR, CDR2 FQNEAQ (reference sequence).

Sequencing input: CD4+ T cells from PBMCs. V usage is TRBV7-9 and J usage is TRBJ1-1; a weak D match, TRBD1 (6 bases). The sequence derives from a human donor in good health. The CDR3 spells CASSLQGMITEAFF. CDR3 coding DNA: TGTGCCAGCAGCTTACAGGGGATGATCACTGAAGCTTTCTTT. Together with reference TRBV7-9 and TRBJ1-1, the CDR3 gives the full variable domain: DTGVSQNPRHKITKRGQNVTFRCDPISEHNRLYWYRQTLGQGPEFLTYFQNEAQLEKSRLLSDRFSAERPKGSFSTLEIQRTEQGDSAMYLCASSLQGMITEAFFGQGTRLTVV.